This is a list of T cell receptor beta chains from one sample in a study of T cell responses to AZD1222 COVID-19 vaccine. Profiled with immunoSEQ multiplex PCR; TCRdb holds only in-frame clones, not every one. The profile covers some 130,000 clones, with over 90% appearing a single time and roughly 5.6% taken by the ten largest. This material consisted of peripheral blood, taken on day 0 of AZD1222 vaccination. The receptors stem from an adult in good health. CDR3s include the opening cysteine and the closing phenylalanine or tryptophan. Clone size is given for some rows only: seen once, a few or many times, or a class if the clone is expanded.

size | V | CDR3
- | TRBV19 | CASNGLRYGYTF
- | TRBV7-3 | CASSTTSGSTDTQYF
- | TRBV6-5 | CASSYSGAVGGAAFF
- | TRBV5-6 | CASSLGYGVYGYTF
- | TRBV6-5 | CASTHSGGPYEQYF
- | TRBV30 | CAWSVPGASGRAPGEQFF
few | TRBV7-2 | CASTPPAYTGELFF
- | TRBV5-4 | CASSLSGNTETQYF
- | TRBV3-1/TRBV3-2 | CASSQDVVSYNSPLHF
- | TRBV5-6 | CASSLVGQGGTEAFF
- | TRBV7-2 | CASSLGDSGNTIYF
- | TRBV30 | CAWSRERGIGQPQHF
- | TRBV29-1 | CSVERNTEAFF
- | TRBV30 | CAWSRTYEQYF
once | TRBV6-6 | CASTPARDSRYERYF
- | TRBV12-3/TRBV12-4 | CASSFAGSYGYTF
- | TRBV10-2 | CASRGQADTQYF
- | TRBV6-5 | CASSYQGQFYEQYF
- | TRBV4-1 | CASSLGTVSLSGNTIYF
- | TRBV18 | CASSPTQTDPYGYTF
- | TRBV27 | CASRIGQNSNQPQHF
- | TRBV12-3/TRBV12-4 | CASSPSHNEQFF
- | TRBV7-9 | CASSFAKTDTQYF
once | TRBV11-2 | CASSLVLENTIYF
once | TRBV5-4 | CASSLHPGAQETQYF
- | TRBV27 | CASSLGTSGRGNEQFF
- | TRBV3-1/TRBV3-2 | CASSQVSGLLANYGYTF
- | TRBV28 | CASSITQGLSNQPQHF
- | TRBV19 | CASSTSSPGKTGGNQPQHF
- | TRBV5-4 | CASREAGGSLVDF
- | TRBV6-1 | CASSEIKGAANQPQHF
once | TRBV6-1 | CASSEGRGQGDNEQFF
- | TRBV6-4 | CASSDWYSRGSNEQFF
- | TRBV4-1 | CASSQKIRDTNYGYTF
once | TRBV7-9 | CASSSTQGFNYGYTF
- | TRBV4-2 | CASSPTPSSGANVLTF
- | TRBV7-2 | CASSLDAGAREQYF
once | TRBV5-6 | CASSLLGSAYEQYF
- | TRBV28 | CASSLGRRNYGYTF
- | TRBV21-1 | CASSNLRQDVNTGELFF
- | TRBV5-4 | CASSSATSFSIGEQFF
- | TRBV30 | CAWGGFYEQYF
- | TRBV7-9 | CASSYLGGETQYF
- | TRBV19 | CASTPRRAGADTQYF
- | TRBV5-6 | CASSLFGAGGNWAHNEQFF
- | TRBV12-5 | CASGPGSYEQYF
once | TRBV5-1 | CASSYGLAGVETQYF
- | TRBV2 | CASSPRYSSGNQPQHF
- | TRBV9 | CASSVDGGGSYEQYF
- | TRBV12-3/TRBV12-4 | CASSPRAGQPQHF
once | TRBV6-5 | CASSPSPGDQPQHF
- | TRBV3-1/TRBV3-2 | CASSLGTGEGYTF
- | TRBV10-3 | CAISPGEGGFSTDTQYF
- | TRBV9 | CASSVGWEGTAFF
- | TRBV24-1 | CATISSLGNTIYF
- | TRBV4-2 | CASSPEGRAGMLAKNIQYF
- | TRBV5-8 | CASSLSFPRYGYTF
- | TRBV15 | CATSTPQGLNTEAFF
- | TRBV19 | CASSISTGAANSPLHF